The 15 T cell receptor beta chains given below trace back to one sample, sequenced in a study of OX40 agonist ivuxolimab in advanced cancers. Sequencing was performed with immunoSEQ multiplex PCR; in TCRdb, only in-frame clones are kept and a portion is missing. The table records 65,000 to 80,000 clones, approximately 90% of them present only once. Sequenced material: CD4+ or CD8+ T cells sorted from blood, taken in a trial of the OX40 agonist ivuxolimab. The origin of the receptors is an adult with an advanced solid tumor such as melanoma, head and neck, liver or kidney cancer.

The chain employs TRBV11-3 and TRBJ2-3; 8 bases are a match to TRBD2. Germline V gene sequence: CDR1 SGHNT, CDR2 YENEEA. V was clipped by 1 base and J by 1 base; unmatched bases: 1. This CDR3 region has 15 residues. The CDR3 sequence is CASSLGRGGTDTQYF. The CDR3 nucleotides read TGTGCCAGCAGCTTAGGGCGGGGGGGCACAGATACGCAGTATTTT.

The CDR3 nucleotides read TGCGCCAGCAGCTTTTTTCAGGGCTCCTACAATGAGCAGTTCTTC. It specifies CASSFFQGSYNEQFF. The rearrangement uses TRBV5-1 and TRBJ2-1, with D possibly being TRBD1 (5 bases). V lost 2 bases and J 0 bases, leaving 9 bases between the germline ends. Germline-derived CDR1 and CDR2 are SGHRS and YFSETQ. The CDR3 loop spans 15 amino acids.

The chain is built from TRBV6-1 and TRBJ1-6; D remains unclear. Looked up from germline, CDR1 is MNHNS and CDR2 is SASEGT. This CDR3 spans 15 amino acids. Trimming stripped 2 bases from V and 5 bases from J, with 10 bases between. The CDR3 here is CASSENWRNNSPLHF. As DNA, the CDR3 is TGTGCCAGCAGTGAAAATTGGCGGAATAATTCACCCCTCCACTTT.

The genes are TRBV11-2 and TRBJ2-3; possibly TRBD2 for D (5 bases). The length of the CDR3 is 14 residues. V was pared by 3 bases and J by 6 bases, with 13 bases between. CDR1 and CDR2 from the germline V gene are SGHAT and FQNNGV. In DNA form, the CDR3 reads TGTGCCAGCAGCTTCGACGCTAGCTCCGATACGCAGTATTTT. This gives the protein CASSFDASSDTQYF.

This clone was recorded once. The CDR3 DNA reads as TGTGCCTGGTTTAGCGGGGGGGCCGCAAATGAGCAGTTCTTC. The encoded protein is CAWFSGGAANEQFF. The chain joins TRBV30 to TRBJ2-1; 11 positions agree with TRBD2. The CDR3 is 14 amino acids. Germline CDR1 GTSNPN, CDR2 SVGIG (reference sequence). The ends lost 5 bases at V and 7 bases at J; junction bases unmatched: 7.

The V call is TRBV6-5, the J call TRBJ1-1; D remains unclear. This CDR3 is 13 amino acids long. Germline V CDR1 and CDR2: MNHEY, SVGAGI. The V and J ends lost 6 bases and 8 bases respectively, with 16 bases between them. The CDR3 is CASSQSLGPEAFF. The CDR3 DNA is TGTGCCAGCAGCCAATCTCTCGGGCCAGAAGCTTTCTTT.

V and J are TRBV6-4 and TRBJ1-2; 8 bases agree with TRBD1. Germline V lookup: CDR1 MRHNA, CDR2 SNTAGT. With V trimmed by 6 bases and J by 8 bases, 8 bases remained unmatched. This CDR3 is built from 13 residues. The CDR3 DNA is TGTGCCAGCAGCGCCGGGACAGGAGAGGGCTACACCTTC. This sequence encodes CASSAGTGEGYTF.

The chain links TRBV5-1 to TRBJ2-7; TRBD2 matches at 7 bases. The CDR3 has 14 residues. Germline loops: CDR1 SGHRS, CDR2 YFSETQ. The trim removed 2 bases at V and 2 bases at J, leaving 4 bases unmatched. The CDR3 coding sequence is TGCGCCAGCAGCTTCCTAGCGGACCCCTACGAGCAGTACTTC. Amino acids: CASSFLADPYEQYF.

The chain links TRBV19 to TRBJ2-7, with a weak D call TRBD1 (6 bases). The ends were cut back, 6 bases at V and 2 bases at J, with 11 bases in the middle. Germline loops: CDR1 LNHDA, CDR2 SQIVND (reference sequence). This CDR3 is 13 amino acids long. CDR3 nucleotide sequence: TGTGCCAGTAGGAACAGGGCAACCTACGAGCAGTACTTC. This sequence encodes CASRNRATYEQYF.

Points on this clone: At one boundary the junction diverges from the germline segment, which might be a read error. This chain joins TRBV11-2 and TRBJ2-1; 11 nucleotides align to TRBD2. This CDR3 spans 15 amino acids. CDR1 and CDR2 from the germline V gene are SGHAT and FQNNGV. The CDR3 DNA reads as TGTGCCAGCACCTTAACTAGCGGGGGCTACAATGAGCAGTTCTTC. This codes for CASTLTSGGYNEQFF.

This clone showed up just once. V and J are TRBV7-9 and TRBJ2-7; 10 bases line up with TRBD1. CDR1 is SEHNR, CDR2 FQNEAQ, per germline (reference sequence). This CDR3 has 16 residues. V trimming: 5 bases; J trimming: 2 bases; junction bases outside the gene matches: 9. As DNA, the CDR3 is TGTGCCAGCAGCCCCCGGCCGGGACAGGGGACCTACGAGCAGTACTTC. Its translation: CASSPRPGQGTYEQYF.

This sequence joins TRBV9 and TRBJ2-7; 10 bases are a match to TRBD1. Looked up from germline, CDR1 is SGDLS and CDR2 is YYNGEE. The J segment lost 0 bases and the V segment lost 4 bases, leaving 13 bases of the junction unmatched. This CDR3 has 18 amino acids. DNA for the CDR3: TGTGCCAGCAGCCCCGGGACAGGGGCCCTTCGGGGCTCCTACGAGCAGTACTTC. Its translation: CASSPGTGALRGSYEQYF.

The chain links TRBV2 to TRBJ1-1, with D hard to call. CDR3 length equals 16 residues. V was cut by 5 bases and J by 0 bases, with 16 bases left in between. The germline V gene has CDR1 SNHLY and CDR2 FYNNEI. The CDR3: CASSSAPRIMNTEAFF. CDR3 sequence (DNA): TGTGCCAGCAGTTCGGCTCCCAGAATCATGAACACTGAAGCTTTCTTT. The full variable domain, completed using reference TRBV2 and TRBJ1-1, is EPEVTQTPSHQVTQMGQEVILRCVPISNHLYFYWYRQILGQKVEFLVSFYNNEISEKSEIFDDQFSVERPDGSNFTLKIRSTKLEDSAMYFCASSSAPRIMNTEAFFGQGTRLTVV.

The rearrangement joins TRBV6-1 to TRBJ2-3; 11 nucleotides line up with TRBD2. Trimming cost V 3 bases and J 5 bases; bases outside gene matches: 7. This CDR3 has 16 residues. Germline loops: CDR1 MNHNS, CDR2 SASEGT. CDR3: CASSESLAGGGDTQYF. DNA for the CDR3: TGTGCCAGCAGTGAGTCTCTAGCGGGGGGCGGAGATACGCAGTATTTT.

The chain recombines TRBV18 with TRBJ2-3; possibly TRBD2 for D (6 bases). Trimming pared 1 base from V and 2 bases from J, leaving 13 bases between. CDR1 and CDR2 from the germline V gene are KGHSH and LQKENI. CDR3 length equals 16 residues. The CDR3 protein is CASSPRTGGTTDTQYF. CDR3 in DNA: TGTGCCAGCTCACCACGAACGGGCGGGACCACAGATACGCAGTATTTT.